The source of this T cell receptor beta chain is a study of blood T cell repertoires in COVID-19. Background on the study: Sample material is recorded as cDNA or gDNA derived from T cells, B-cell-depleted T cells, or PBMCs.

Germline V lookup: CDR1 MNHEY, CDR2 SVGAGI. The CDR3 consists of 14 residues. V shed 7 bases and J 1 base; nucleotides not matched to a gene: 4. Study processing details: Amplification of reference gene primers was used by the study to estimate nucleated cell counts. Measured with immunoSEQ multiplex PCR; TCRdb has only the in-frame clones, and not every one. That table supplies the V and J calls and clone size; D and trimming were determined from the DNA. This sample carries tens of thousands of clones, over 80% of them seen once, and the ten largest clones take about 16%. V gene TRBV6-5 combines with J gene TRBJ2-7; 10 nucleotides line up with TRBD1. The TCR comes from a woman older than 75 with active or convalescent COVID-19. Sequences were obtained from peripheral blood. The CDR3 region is CASKPGQGSYEQYF. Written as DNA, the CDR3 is TGTGCCAGCAAGCCGGGACAGGGGTCCTACGAGCAGTACTTC.